This is a list of T cell receptor beta chains from one sample in a study of shared clonotypes between healthy human individuals. This table comes from immunoSEQ multiplex PCR, and its TCRdb copy is limited to in-frame clones, with some not included. The data hold 2 million to 2.5 million clones, with approximately 93% observed a single time. Sequenced material: naive CD4+ T cells from PBMCs. The receptors here all came from a man in his late teens or twenties in good health. Some clones in this sample may be carry-over from other donors' samples. Each CDR3 is given with its conserved first and last residue. D genes are given only for firm matches. Clone size is shown for a subset of rows, as once, few, many or a class of expanded clone.

NA,NA,TRBJ1-1,TRBV27,TGTGCCAGCAGTCCGACGACAGGGAACACTGAAGCTTTCTTT,CASSPTTGNTEAFF
TRBD2,NA,TRBJ2-1,TRBV5-1,TGCGCCAGCAGCCCTGACCCTAGCGGGGTATACAATGAGCAGTTCTTC,CASSPDPSGVYNEQFF
NA,NA,TRBJ2-7,TRBV5-1,TGCGCCAGCGGTGAAGGGGGGCAAGGTTACGAGCAGTACTTC,CASGEGGQGYEQYF
NA,NA,TRBJ1-4,TRBV2,TGTGCCAGCGCCCTGGAGACTGAAAAACTGTTTTTT,CASALETEKLFF
TRBD2,NA,TRBJ2-1,TRBV5-4,TGTGCCAGCAGCTCGGCGGGAGGGCCCTACAATGAGCAGTTCTTC,CASSSAGGPYNEQFF
NA,NA,TRBJ2-1,TRBV7-2,TGTGCCAGCAGCTCCACCCGGGGTGAGCAGTTCTTC,CASSSTRGEQFF
TRBD1,NA,TRBJ2-7,TRBV18,TGTGCCAGCTCACCGCCTAACAGGGGTATTTCCTACGAGCAGTACTTC,CASSPPNRGISYEQYF
NA,NA,TRBJ1-2,TRBV28,TGTGCCAGCAGAAGACGACAGGTTCGCTATGGCTACACCTTC,CASRRRQVRYGYTF
NA,NA,TRBJ2-7,TRBV6-1,TGTGCCAGCATTAGCGGTGCCGTGGGATACGAGCAGTACTTC,CASISGAVGYEQYF
TRBD2,NA,TRBJ2-3,TRBV2,TGTGCCAGCAGCGCCCTCTTAGCGGGGGCCACAGATACGCAGTATTTT,CASSALLAGATDTQYF
TRBD2,NA,TRBJ2-2,TRBV2,TGTGCCAGCAACCCTCGGACTAGCGGGAAGACCGGGGAGCTGTTTTTT,CASNPRTSGKTGELFF
TRBD2,NA,TRBJ2-1,TRBV5-1,TGCGCCAGCAGCTTCGAGACTAGCGGGAGGTTTGATGAGCAGTTCTTC,CASSFETSGRFDEQFF
TRBD2,NA,TRBJ2-1,TRBV4-2,TGTGCCAGCAGCCAAGATCTACTAGCGGGGGAAAAGGTGCTTGAGCAGTTCTTC,CASSQDLLAGEKVLEQFF
NA,NA,TRBJ2-5,TRBV6-5,TGTGCCAGCAGCCCCTCCCGGGGGGAGACCCAGTACTTC,CASSPSRGETQYF
NA,NA,TRBJ1-5,TRBV28,TGTGCCAGCAGTTTATTGGGGAGTCAGCCCCAGCATTTT,CASSLLGSQPQHF
NA,NA,TRBJ2-5,TRBV7-2,TGTGCCAGCAGCACACCCGGGACAAGCCAAGAGACCCAGTACTTC,CASSTPGTSQETQYF
NA,once,TRBJ2-3,TRBV5-1,TGCGCCAGCAGCTTGGCGGGCCCAGGGTCAGATACGCAGTATTTT,CASSLAGPGSDTQYF
TRBD1,NA,TRBJ2-7,TRBV27,TGTGCCAGCAGTTTTGGAAGAGGGCAGGGGGCTTACGAGCAGTACTTC,CASSFGRGQGAYEQYF
NA,NA,TRBJ1-1,TRBV28,TGTGCCAGCACCCCCTCGGGCCCCATTGAAGCTTTCTTT,CASTPSGPIEAFF
TRBD2,NA,TRBJ2-2,TRBV18,TGTGCCAGCTCACCCGGACTAGCGGGAGTGTCCGGGGAGCTGTTTTTT,CASSPGLAGVSGELFF
NA,NA,TRBJ1-4,TRBV6-6,TGTGCCAGCAGTTACTCGGCATTCGTCAGTGAAAAACTGTTTTTT,CASSYSAFVSEKLFF
TRBD1,NA,TRBJ1-1,TRBV6-1,TGTGCCAGCAGCGACAGGGGGAACACTGAAGCTTTCTTT,CASSDRGNTEAFF
TRBD1,NA,TRBJ2-1,TRBV19,TGTGCCAGTAGTCGGACCGGGACAGCAAACAATGAGCAGTTCTTC,CASSRTGTANNEQFF
TRBD2,NA,TRBJ2-3,TRBV7-3,TGTGCCAGCAGCTTACGAGGGAGGGCCGGAGATACGCAGTATTTT,CASSLRGRAGDTQYF
NA,NA,TRBJ2-2,TRBV5-1,TGCGCCAGCAGTACCCAGGGGTACGGGGGAAGGGCCGGGGAGCTGTTTTTT,CASSTQGYGGRAGELFF
NA,NA,TRBJ2-3,TRBV4-1,TGCGCCAGCAGCCAAGGTTCATCAACCTACACAGATACGCAGTATTTT,CASSQGSSTYTDTQYF
NA,NA,TRBJ1-4,TRBV5-1,TGCGCCAGCAGCTTGTCAGGGGAAAAACTGTTTTTT,CASSLSGEKLFF
NA,once,TRBJ2-1,TRBV20-1,TGCAGTGCTGGTAGCAATGAGCAGTTCTTC,CSAGSNEQFF